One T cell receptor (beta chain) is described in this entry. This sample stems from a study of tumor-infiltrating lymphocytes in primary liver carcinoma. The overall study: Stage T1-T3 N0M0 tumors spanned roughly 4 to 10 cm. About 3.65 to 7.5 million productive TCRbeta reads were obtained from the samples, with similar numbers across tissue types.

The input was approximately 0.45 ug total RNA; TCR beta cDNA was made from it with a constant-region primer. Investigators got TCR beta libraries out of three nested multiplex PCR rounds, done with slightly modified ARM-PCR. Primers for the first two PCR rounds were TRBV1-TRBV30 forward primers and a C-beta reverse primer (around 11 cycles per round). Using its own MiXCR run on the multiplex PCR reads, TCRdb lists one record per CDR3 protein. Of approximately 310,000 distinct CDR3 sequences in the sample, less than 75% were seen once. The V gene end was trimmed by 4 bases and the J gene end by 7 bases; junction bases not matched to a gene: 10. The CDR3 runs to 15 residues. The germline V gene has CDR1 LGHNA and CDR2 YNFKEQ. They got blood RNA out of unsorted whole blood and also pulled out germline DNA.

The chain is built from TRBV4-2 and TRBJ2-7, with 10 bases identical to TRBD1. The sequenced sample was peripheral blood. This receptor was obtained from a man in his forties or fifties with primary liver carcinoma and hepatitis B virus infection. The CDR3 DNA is TGTGCCAGCAGCCCCTGGGACAGGGGAGACCATGAGCAGTACTTC. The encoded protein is CASSPWDRGDHEQYF.